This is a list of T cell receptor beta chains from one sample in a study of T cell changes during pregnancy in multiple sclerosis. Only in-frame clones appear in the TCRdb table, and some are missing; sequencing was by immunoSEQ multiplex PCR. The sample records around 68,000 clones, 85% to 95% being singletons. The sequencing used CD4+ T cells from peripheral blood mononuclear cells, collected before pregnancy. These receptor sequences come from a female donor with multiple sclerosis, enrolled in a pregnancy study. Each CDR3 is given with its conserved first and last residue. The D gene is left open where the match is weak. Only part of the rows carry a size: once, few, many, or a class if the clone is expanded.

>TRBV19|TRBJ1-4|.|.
TGTGCCAGCCGGAGGACAGAATCAACTAATGAAAAACTGTTTTTT
CASRRTESTNEKLFF
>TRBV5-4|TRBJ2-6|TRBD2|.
TGTGCCAGCAGCGGGGGGGTGGGGGGATACTCTGGGGCCAACGTCCTGACTTTC
CASSGGVGGYSGANVLTF
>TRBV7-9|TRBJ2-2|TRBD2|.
TGTGCCACCCGACTAGCGGGAGGGAACACCGGGGAGCTGTTTTTT
CATRLAGGNTGELFF
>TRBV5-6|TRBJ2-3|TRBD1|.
TGTGCCACCGGGGACAGGGCAACAGATACGCAGTATTTT
CATGDRATDTQYF
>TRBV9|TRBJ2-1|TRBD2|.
TGTGCCAGCAGCGTAGTAGCGGGGGGCCCCAATGAGCAGTTCTTC
CASSVVAGGPNEQFF
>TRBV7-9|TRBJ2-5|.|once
TGTGCCAGCAGCGTCTCAGGAGAGACCCAGTACTTC
CASSVSGETQYF
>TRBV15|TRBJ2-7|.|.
TGTGCCACCAGCAGAGAGATGATCCGAGGACAGTACCTTTCCTACGAGCAGTACTTC
CATSREMIRGQYLSYEQYF
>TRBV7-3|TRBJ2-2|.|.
TGTGCCAGCAGCTCTACCGACAGGCCGACGGGGGAGCTGTTTTTT
CASSSTDRPTGELFF
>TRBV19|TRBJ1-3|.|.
TGTGCCAGTACCCAGGGAACAGTGGGTGGAAACACCATATATTTT
CASTQGTVGGNTIYF
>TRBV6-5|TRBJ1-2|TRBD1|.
TGTGCCAGCAGTTCGGACAGGGGCTATGGCTACACCTTC
CASSSDRGYGYTF
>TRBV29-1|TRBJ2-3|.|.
TGCAGCGTTGAAGTCGGGAGCGCAGATACGCAGTATTTT
CSVEVGSADTQYF
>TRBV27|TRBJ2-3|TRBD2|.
TGTGCCAGCAGTTCCCGGACTAGCGGGAGGACAGATACGCAGTATTTT
CASSSRTSGRTDTQYF
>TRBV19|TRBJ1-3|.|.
TGTGCCAGTAGTACGACAGTCAACTCTGGAAACACCATATATTTT
CASSTTVNSGNTIYF
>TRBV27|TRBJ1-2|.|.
TGTGCCAGCAGTCCCCACAGTCCCTATGGCTACACCTTC
CASSPHSPYGYTF
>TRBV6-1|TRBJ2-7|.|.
TGTGCCAGCAGTCCTAGTACAATCTCCTACGAGCAGTACTTC
CASSPSTISYEQYF
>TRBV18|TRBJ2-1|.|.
TGTGCCAGCTCACCACCTACCCAGGGCTCCTACAATGAGCAGTTCTTC
CASSPPTQGSYNEQFF
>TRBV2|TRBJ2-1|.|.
TGTGCCAGTACTCGAAGACTAGAAGGGAATGAGCAGTTCTTC
CASTRRLEGNEQFF
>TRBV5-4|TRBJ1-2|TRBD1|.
TGTGCCAGCAATCGACAGGGAGAAGGTGGCTACACCTTC
CASNRQGEGGYTF
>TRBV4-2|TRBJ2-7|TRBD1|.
TGTGCCAGCAGCCAAGTTGGGGGACAGGGTGGGGGCGAGCAGTACTTC
CASSQVGGQGGGEQYF
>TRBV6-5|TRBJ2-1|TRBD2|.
TGTGCCAGCAGCCCAACTCGTAGCGGGGTCAATGAGCAGTTCTTC
CASSPTRSGVNEQFF
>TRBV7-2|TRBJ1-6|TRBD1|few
TGTGCCAGCAGCGGTTATGGGACAGCTCCTTCGCCCCTCCACTTT
CASSGYGTAPSPLHF
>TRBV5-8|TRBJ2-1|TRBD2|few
TGTGCCAGCAGCCCTCGGGGGGGCAATGAGCAGTTCTTC
CASSPRGGNEQFF
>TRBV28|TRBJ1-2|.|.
TGTGCCAGCAGTCTCGGAGGGGGGGCAAATGGCTACACCTTC
CASSLGGGANGYTF
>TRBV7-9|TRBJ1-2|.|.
TGTGCCAGCAGCCCGGGAAGGTCCCACCACTATGGCTACACCTTC
CASSPGRSHHYGYTF
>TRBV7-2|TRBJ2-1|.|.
TGTGCCAGCAGCTCGTGGAGGACCTACAATGAGCAGTTCTTC
CASSSWRTYNEQFF
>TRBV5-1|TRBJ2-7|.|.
TGCGCCAGCAGCTGGGAGCGCGGGGAGCAGTACTTC
CASSWERGEQYF
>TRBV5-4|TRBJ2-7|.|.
TGTGCCAGCAGCTCCTGGGGGGGCAATGAGCAGTACTTC
CASSSWGGNEQYF
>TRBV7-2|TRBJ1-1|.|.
TGTGCCAGCAGCCTGGAGGCTCGAGAAGGTGGGGGGGCTTTCTTT
CASSLEAREGGGAFF
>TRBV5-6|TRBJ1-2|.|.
TGTGCCAGCAGACCCACAGGGCTCTATGGCTACACCTTC
CASRPTGLYGYTF
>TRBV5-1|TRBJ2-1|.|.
TGCGCCAGCAGCTTCAGCGAACTATACAATGAGCAGTTCTTC
CASSFSELYNEQFF
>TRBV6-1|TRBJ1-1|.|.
TGTGCCAGCCGGGGAGACACTGAAGCTTTCTTT
CASRGDTEAFF
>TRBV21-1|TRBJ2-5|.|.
TGTGCCAGCAGCATCCGCGGGAGGTACCAAGAGACCCAGTACTTC
CASSIRGRYQETQYF
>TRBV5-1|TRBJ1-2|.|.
TGCGCCAGCAGCTTGGTCGGGACTCATGGCTACACCTTC
CASSLVGTHGYTF
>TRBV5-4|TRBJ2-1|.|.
TGTGCCAGCAGCTTGGAGTGGCAGGCTGAGCAGTTCTTC
CASSLEWQAEQFF
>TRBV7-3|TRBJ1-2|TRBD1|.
TGTGCCAGCAGCCCTAACCCGACAGGGATGGTTGGCTACACCTTC
CASSPNPTGMVGYTF
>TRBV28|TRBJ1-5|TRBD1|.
TGTGCCAGCAGTTCTCCCGGGACAGGGGAAGTTCAGCCCCAGCATTTT
CASSSPGTGEVQPQHF
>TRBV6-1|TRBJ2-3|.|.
TGTGCCAGCAGTGAAGCCGGTCTGAAATCTCATACGCAGTATTTT
CASSEAGLKSHTQYF
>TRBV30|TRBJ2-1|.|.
TGTGCCTGGAGGGGGGACTACAGGGGGAACAATGAGCAGTTCTTC
CAWRGDYRGNNEQFF
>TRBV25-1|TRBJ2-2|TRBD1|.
TGTGCCAGCAGTGAATTGACAGGGACCGGGGAGCTGTTTTTT
CASSELTGTGELFF
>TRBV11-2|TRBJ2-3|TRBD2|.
TGTGCCAGCAGCTCGACTAGCGGGAGTGCGGGGAGCACAGATACGCAGTATTTT
CASSSTSGSAGSTDTQYF
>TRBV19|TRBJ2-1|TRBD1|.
TGTGCCAGTAGTATTTCACCCAAGATCCGGGACAGGGTCTATGAGCAGTTCTTC
CASSISPKIRDRVYEQFF
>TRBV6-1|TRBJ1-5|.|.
TGTGCCAGCAGTGAAAGGGGTTGGGCCCAGCATTTT
CASSERGWAQHF
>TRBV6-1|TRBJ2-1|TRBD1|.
TGTGCCAGCAGGACAGACAGGGGAGGACTGTTCTTC
CASRTDRGGLFF
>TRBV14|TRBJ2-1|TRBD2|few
TGTGCCACACGACTAGCGGGGGGGAATGAGCAGTTCTTC
CATRLAGGNEQFF
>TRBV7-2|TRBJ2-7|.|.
TGTGCCAGCAGCTTAGAAATATCGAGCTCCTACGAGCAGTACTTC
CASSLEISSSYEQYF
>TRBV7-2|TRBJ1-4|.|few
TGTGCCAGCAGCTTAGATTTCAATAATGAAAAACTGTTTTTT
CASSLDFNNEKLFF
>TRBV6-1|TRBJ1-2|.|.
TGTGCCAGCAGTGACTACAGGACCCCCTCCTATGGCTACACCTTC
CASSDYRTPSYGYTF
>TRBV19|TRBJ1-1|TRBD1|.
TGTGCCAGTAGTATAGTCGGGGACAGGGGAACTGAAGCTTTCTTT
CASSIVGDRGTEAFF
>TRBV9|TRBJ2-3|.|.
TGTGCCAGCAGCGCCCCAGGGAAACCTAGCACAGATACGCAGTATTTT
CASSAPGKPSTDTQYF
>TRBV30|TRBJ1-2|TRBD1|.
TGTGCCTCCATATTACAGGGGGCCTACTATGGCTACACCTTC
CASILQGAYYGYTF
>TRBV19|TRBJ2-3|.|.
TGTGCCAGTGTGAGTAGCACAGATACGCAGTATTTT
CASVSSTDTQYF